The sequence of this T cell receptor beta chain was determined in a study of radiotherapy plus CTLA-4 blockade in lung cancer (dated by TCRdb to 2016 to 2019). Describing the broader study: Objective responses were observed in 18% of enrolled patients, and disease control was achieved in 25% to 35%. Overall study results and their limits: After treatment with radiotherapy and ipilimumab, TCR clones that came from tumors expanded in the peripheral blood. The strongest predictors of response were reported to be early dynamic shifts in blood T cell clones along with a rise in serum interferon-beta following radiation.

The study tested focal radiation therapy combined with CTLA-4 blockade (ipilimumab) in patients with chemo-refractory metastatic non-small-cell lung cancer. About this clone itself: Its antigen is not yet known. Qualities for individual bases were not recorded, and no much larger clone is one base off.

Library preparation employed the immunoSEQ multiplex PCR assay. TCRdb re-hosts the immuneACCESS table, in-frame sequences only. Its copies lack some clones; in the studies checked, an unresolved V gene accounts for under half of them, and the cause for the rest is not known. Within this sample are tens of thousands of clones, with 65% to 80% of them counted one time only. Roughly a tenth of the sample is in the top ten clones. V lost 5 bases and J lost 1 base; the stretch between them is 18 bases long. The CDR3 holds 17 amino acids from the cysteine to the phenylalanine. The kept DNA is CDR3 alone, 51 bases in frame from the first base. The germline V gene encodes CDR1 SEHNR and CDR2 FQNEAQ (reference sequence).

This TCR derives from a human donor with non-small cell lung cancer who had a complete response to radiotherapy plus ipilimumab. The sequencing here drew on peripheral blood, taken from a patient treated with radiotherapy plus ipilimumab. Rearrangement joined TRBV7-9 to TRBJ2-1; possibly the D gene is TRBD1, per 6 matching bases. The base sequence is TGTGCCAGCAGCCCAGGGAAAAGGGGGTCTTCCTACAATGAGCAGTTCTTC. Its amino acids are CASSPGKRGSSYNEQFF.